The 30 T cell receptor beta chains below all came from one sample that was sequenced in a study of blood T cells in healthy people across ages (dated by TCRdb to about 2015). Library method: 5' RACE. TCRdb records Illumina HiSeq 2500 as the sequencer. A second PCR of roughly 7 to 11 cycles was performed with a sample-barcoded 5' primer and a J-beta primer mix. TCRdb reprocessing: public reads trimmed at Q25 with fastp, clones called with MiXCR, in-frame beta chains kept. Entries that share a CDR3 protein sequence are merged under the most common genes and DNA. The sample table holds about 1.8 million distinct CDR3 sequences, of which about 50% were seen once. The top ten clones comprise less than 2.5% of the sample. The sample was blood. These receptors all come from a woman in her thirties or forties in good health.

This sequence joins TRBV6-5 and TRBJ2-1; 8 bases agree with TRBD1. CDR1 MNHEY and CDR2 SVGAGI come from the germline V gene. The CDR3 is 16 amino acids. V was pared by 7 bases and J by 0 bases, with 8 bases of the junction left unmatched. Written as DNA, the CDR3 is TGTGCCAGCACTAGAGACAGGGGACTCTCCTACAATGAGCAGTTCTTC. Its protein is CASTRDRGLSYNEQFF.

This clonotype turned up a few times. The gene calls are TRBV7-9 and TRBJ2-7; weak D call: TRBD1 (5 bases). V dropped 1 base and J dropped 4 bases, with 11 bases sitting between them. This CDR3 comprises 14 residues. Germline-derived CDR1 and CDR2 are SEHNR and FQNEAQ (reference sequence). Here the CDR3 reads CASSLVPGNYEQYF. Here the CDR3 DNA reads TGTGCCAGCAGCTTAGTGCCAGGGAATTACGAGCAGTACTTC.

The V call is TRBV5-1, the J call TRBJ1-4; D gene ambiguous. The CDR3 covers 14 residues. V lost 4 bases, J lost 8 bases, and 15 bases lay in between. Germline V gene sequence: CDR1 SGHRS, CDR2 YFSETQ. The CDR3 sequence: CASSHELNLEKLFF. The CDR3 coding sequence is TGCGCCAGCAGCCACGAACTTAACCTCGAAAAACTGTTTTTT.

The chain carries TRBV18 and TRBJ1-5, with 8 bases identical to TRBD1. CDR3 size: 14 residues. In germline, CDR1 is KGHSH, CDR2 LQKENI. With V trimmed by 2 bases and J by 9 bases, 6 bases remained unmatched. The CDR3, as DNA: TGTGCCAGCTCACCAGGACAGGGTGGTGCGCCCCAGCATTTT. Translated, it gives CASSPGQGGAPQHF.

The chain couples TRBV10-3 to TRBJ2-5; D is uncertain. Trimming pared 4 bases from V and 4 bases from J, leaving 13 bases between. The germline V gene encodes CDR1 ENHRY and CDR2 SYGVKD. The CDR3 runs 14 residues. CDR3 region: CAISVRAWGETQYF. CDR3 nucleotide sequence: TGTGCCATCAGTGTAAGGGCATGGGGAGAGACCCAGTACTTC.

This clonotype was recorded a few times. The V and J genes are TRBV6-5 and TRBJ2-4; D perhaps matches TRBD2 (5 bases). Germline V gene lookup returns CDR1 MNHEY and CDR2 SVGAGI. The CDR3 runs to 15 residues. Between the trimmed V and J ends, which lost 4 bases and 0 bases, there was a span of 10 bases. CDR3 in amino acids: CASSSGNLAKNIQYF. The CDR3 DNA reads as TGTGCCAGCAGTTCCGGGAATCTAGCCAAAAACATTCAGTACTTC.

V and J are TRBV2 and TRBJ2-1; TRBD2 aligns across 10 bases. CDR3 size: 14 residues. J lost 6 bases, V lost 6 bases, and 5 bases had no gene match. From germline, CDR1 is SNHLY and CDR2 FYNNEI. In DNA, the CDR3 is TGTGCCAGCAGGAAAGTAGCGGGGGGCAATGAGCAGTTCTTC. Amino acids: CASRKVAGGNEQFF.

This clonotype has just a few counts. The gene calls are TRBV4-1 and TRBJ2-4, with 8 bases that match TRBD1. The J call may be in error: the DNA end matches TRBJ2-7 better. Germline CDR1 and CDR2: MGHRA and YSYEKL. This CDR3 is built from 15 residues. The CDR3 DNA is TGCGCCAGCAGCCCATCGGGACAGGCTTCTTACGAGCAGTACTTC. This translates into CASSPSGQASYEQYF.

This clonotype showed up just a few times. The rearrangement uses TRBV27 and TRBJ1-1; no firm D call. The CDR3 loop spans 13 amino acids. CDR1 and CDR2 from the germline V gene are MNHEY and SMNVEV (reference sequence). Trimming removed 0 bases from V and 3 bases from J, with 5 bases in between. The CDR3 nucleotides are TGTGCCAGCAGTTTATCGGTGGACACTGAAGCTTTCTTT. Encoded protein: CASSLSVDTEAFF.

J is TRBJ2-1 and V is TRBV6-2 or TRBV6-3; 7 nucleotides line up with TRBD1. V gave up 3 bases and J gave up 3 bases; unmatched junction bases: 5. CDR3 length: 15 amino acids. Looked up from germline, CDR1 is MNHEY and CDR2 is SVGEGT. CDR3 protein: CASSYLTGDYNEQFF. CDR3 nucleotides: TGTGCCAGCAGTTATTTAACAGGGGACTACAATGAGCAGTTCTTC.

In this sample, this clonotype turned up a few times. The chain has TRBV15 and TRBJ2-7; D call uncertain. Germline V gives CDR1 LNHNV, CDR2 YYDKDF (reference sequence). The germline V and J ends were trimmed by 1 base and 6 bases, with 13 bases remaining between them. The CDR3 loop spans 14 amino acids. DNA for the CDR3: TGTGCCACCAGCAGAGCTACGGAGATAGCCGAGCAGTACTTC. Amino acid sequence: CATSRATEIAEQYF. Full variable domain (missing parts from reference TRBV15 and TRBJ2-7): DAMVIQNPRYQVTQFGKPVTLSCSQTLNHNVMYWYQQKSSQAPKLLFHYYDKDFNNEADTPDNFQSRRPNTSFCFLDIRSPGLGDTAMYLCATSRATEIAEQYFGPGTRLTVT.

This clonotype occurred a few times. This chain joins TRBV20-1 and TRBJ1-2; 7 bases align to TRBD1. The CDR3 covers 16 residues. Germline V CDR1 and CDR2: DFQATT, SNEGSKA (reference sequence). V lost 0 bases to trimming and J lost 4 bases; unmatched junction nucleotides: 11. This CDR3 reads CSARDGDRVEGYGYTF. DNA for the CDR3: TGCAGTGCTAGAGACGGAGACAGGGTTGAGGGCTATGGCTACACCTTC.

The chain employs TRBV7-2 and TRBJ2-1; 9 bases align to TRBD2. Germline V gene lookup returns CDR1 SGHTA and CDR2 FQGNSA. The CDR3 loop spans 11 amino acids. The V gene end was trimmed by 7 bases and the J gene end by 15 bases; junction bases not matched to a gene: 7. The CDR3 sequence: CASISRGGLFF. The CDR3 DNA is TGTGCCAGCATATCGCGGGGGGGCTTGTTCTTC.

This clonotype was detected only a few times. The chain has TRBV9 and TRBJ2-1; D tentatively reads TRBD1 or TRBD2 (6 bases each). This CDR3 contains 13 residues. V lost 5 bases and J 5 bases, leaving 11 bases between the germline ends. From germline, CDR1 is SGDLS and CDR2 YYNGEE. DNA of the CDR3: TGTGCCAGCAGTGGGGGGCCACACAATGAGCAGTTCTTC. It codes for CASSGGPHNEQFF.

The chain employs TRBV5-5 and TRBJ2-1; TRBD2 matches 7 bases. The CDR3 length is 21 residues. Losses at the gene ends were 0 bases for V and 0 bases for J; bases not matched to a gene: 18. From germline, CDR1 is SGHKS and CDR2 YYEKEE (reference sequence). The CDR3 here is CASSLDYMVLGGRDSYNEQFF. CDR3 coding DNA: TGTGCCAGCAGCTTGGATTATATGGTTTTGGGGGGGAGGGACTCCTACAATGAGCAGTTCTTC.

The gene calls are TRBV12-3 or TRBV12-4 and TRBJ2-7; 7 bases are a match to TRBD1. This CDR3 has 13 amino acids. J gave up 5 bases and V 3 bases, and 4 bases lay outside the gene matches. CDR3 sequence (DNA): TGTGCCAGCAGTTTGACAGGGTTCGACGAGCAGTACTTC. This encodes CASSLTGFDEQYF.

This clonotype occurred many times. The rearrangement links TRBV5-1 to TRBJ2-1; D ambiguous. CDR3 length: 15 residues. The germline gives CDR1 SGHRS, CDR2 YFSETQ. V shed 4 bases and J shed 4 bases, with 15 bases lying between them. The CDR3 region is CASSPTTRVYNEQFF. DNA for the CDR3: TGCGCCAGCAGCCCCACGACAAGGGTATACAATGAGCAGTTCTTC. Full variable domain (remainder filled in from reference TRBV5-1 and TRBJ2-1): KAGVTQTPRYLIKTRGQQVTLSCSPISGHRSVSWYQQTPGQGLQFLFEYFSETQRNKGNFPGRFSGRQFSNSRSEMNVSTLELGDSALYLCASSPTTRVYNEQFFGPGTRLTVL.

The genes are TRBV11-1 and TRBJ2-2, with TRBD2 matching 8 bases. V lost 5 bases and J lost 6; bases outside the gene matches: 5. This CDR3 region has 14 residues. Germline assignment: CDR1 SGHAT and CDR2 FQDESV (reference sequence). In nucleotides, the CDR3 is TGTGCCAGCAGCGGAGGACTAGCAGCCGGGGAGCTGTTTTTT. This encodes CASSGGLAAGELFF. Complete variable domain (other parts from reference TRBV11-1 and TRBJ2-2): EAEVAQSPRYKITEKSQAVAFWCDPISGHATLYWYRQILGQGPELLVQFQDESVVDDSQLPKDRFSAERLKGVDSTLKIQPAELGDSAMYLCASSGGLAAGELFFGEGSRLTVL.

V gene TRBV29-1 combines with J gene TRBJ2-7; no clear D. In germline, CDR1 is SQVTM, CDR2 ANQGSEA. The CDR3 runs 13 residues. The V end lost 2 bases, the J end lost 2 bases, and 10 bases lay between the germline ends. The CDR3 coding sequence is TGCAGCGTTGAAACTCCGACCACCTACGAGCAGTACTTC. It encodes CSVETPTTYEQYF.

This clonotype was seen once. V and J are TRBV4-1 and TRBJ2-7; D not resolved. The CDR3 extends over 17 amino acids. Germline loops: CDR1 MGHRA, CDR2 YSYEKL. The V gene lost 1 base and the J gene lost 0 bases, with 16 bases spanning the gap. The CDR3 nucleotides read TGCGCCAGCAGCCAAGTGAGTGGTTCCTCCAGCTCCTACGAGCAGTACTTC. It encodes CASSQVSGSSSSYEQYF.

This clonotype was seen more than once but under ten times. The chain combines TRBV4-3 with TRBJ2-5; TRBD2 might be the D (6 bases). CDR1 and CDR2 (germline): LGHNA, YSLEER. V lost 1 base, J lost 5 bases, and 14 bases lay in between. CDR3 length equals 15 residues. The CDR3 protein is CASSQARTTGETQYF. In DNA form, the CDR3 reads TGCGCCAGCAGCCAAGCGAGGACTACTGGGGAGACCCAGTACTTC.

This clonotype came up a few times. This chain connects TRBV29-1 to TRBJ2-5, with 12 bases aligning to TRBD2. Looked up from germline, CDR1 is SQVTM and CDR2 is ANQGSEA. CDR3 size: 15 residues. The trim removed 8 bases at V and 1 base at J, leaving 8 bases unmatched. The CDR3 coding sequence is TGCAGCCTTTCCCGACTAGCGGGGGTCCAAGAGACCCAGTACTTC. It encodes CSLSRLAGVQETQYF. The full variable domain, completed using reference TRBV29-1 and TRBJ2-5, is SAVISQKPSRDICQRGTSLTIQCQVDSQVTMMFWYRQQPGQSLTLIATANQGSEATYESGFVIDKFPISRPNLTFSTLTVSNMSPEDSSIYLCSLSRLAGVQETQYFGPGTRLLVL.

A few counts support this clonotype. The V and J genes are TRBV9 and TRBJ2-6; D is perhaps TRBD2 (6 bases). This CDR3 has 20 amino acids. V lost 1 base and J lost 0, with 20 bases in between. CDR1 and CDR2 from the germline V gene are SGDLS and YYNGEE. CDR3 in amino acids: CASSVSHSVREVSGANVLTF. CDR3 nucleotides: TGTGCCAGCAGCGTATCTCACTCCGTGCGGGAAGTCTCTGGGGCCAACGTCCTGACTTTC.

V is TRBV10-3 and J is TRBJ2-3, with 11 bases matching TRBD2. This CDR3 is 16 amino acids long. After removal of 4 bases from V and 4 bases from J, the junction contained 7 bases not matched to a gene. From germline, CDR1 is ENHRY and CDR2 SYGVKD. CDR3 nucleotide sequence: TGTGCCATCAGTGGAAAGACTAGCGGGATGGCAGATACGCAGTATTTT. Its translation is CAISGKTSGMADTQYF.

This sequence joins TRBV9 and TRBJ2-4; maybe TRBD1 (5 bases). The J call could be wrong; TRBJ2-7 is a better fit for the DNA end. Germline CDR1 and CDR2: SGDLS and YYNGEE. This CDR3 has 15 residues. The CDR3 coding sequence is TGTGCCAGCAGCGTAAAAGGGTCCGGACACTACGAGCAGTACTTC. It translates to CASSVKGSGHYEQYF.

The chain carries TRBV4-3 and TRBJ2-3, with TRBD2 identical over 10 bases. V lost 3 bases and J lost 0; bases outside the gene matches: 12. The CDR3 has 19 residues. From germline, CDR1 is LGHNA and CDR2 YSLEER. The CDR3: CASSQGPLAGASSTDTQYF. The CDR3 nucleotides are TGCGCCAGCAGCCAGGGGCCCCTAGCGGGGGCGTCTAGCACAGATACGCAGTATTTT.

This clonotype was detected once. The conserved phenylalanine or tryptophan normally closing the CDR3 is absent here, so this likely arose from a read error. The rearrangement joins TRBV15 to TRBJ1-1, with D hard to call. CDR1 and CDR2 (germline): LNHNV, YYDKDF (reference sequence). The CDR3 runs 16 residues. The CDR3 nucleotides are TGTGCCACCAGCAGTGATCGTCTGGCATCGAGCACTAAAGCTTTCTTA. Encoded protein: CATSSDRLASSTKAFL.

This chain links TRBV5-1 with TRBJ1-6; D ambiguous. CDR1 and CDR2 from the germline V gene are SGHRS and YFSETQ. V was cut by 0 bases and J by 10 bases, with 20 bases left in between. The CDR3 loop spans 17 amino acids. The CDR3 DNA reads TGCGCCAGCAGCTTGGGGCCCATGGGAGGCTTTGGATCACCCCTCCACTTT. Translated, it gives CASSLGPMGGFGSPLHF.

The rearrangement joins TRBV4-2 to TRBJ2-1; TRBD2 aligns across 7 bases. The J segment lost 13 bases and the V segment lost 0 bases, leaving 3 bases of the junction unmatched. This CDR3 spans 12 amino acids. Germline V lookup: CDR1 LGHNA, CDR2 YNFKEQ. CDR3 loop: CASSQDGGGQFF. The CDR3 coding sequence is TGTGCCAGCAGCCAAGATGGCGGGGGACAGTTCTTC.

The chain links TRBV5-5 to TRBJ2-7, with 7 bases aligning to TRBD1. Looked up from germline, CDR1 is SGHKS and CDR2 is YYEKEE (reference sequence). V lost 4 bases, J lost 0 bases, and 10 bases stayed unmatched. The CDR3 is 16 residues long. The CDR3 sequence is CASSPTYRDSSYEQYF. The CDR3 DNA is TGTGCCAGCAGCCCCACCTACCGGGACAGCTCCTACGAGCAGTACTTC.